Below are 15 T cell receptor beta chains sequenced from a single sample in a study of cytomegalovirus exposure and HLA in healthy donors. 13 Jbeta primers and 60 Vbeta primers were used for the PCR. Sequencing was performed with immunoSEQ multiplex PCR; in TCRdb, only in-frame clones are kept and a portion is missing. The sample has around 140,000 clones, 80% seen once. Input material: PBMCs. These receptors were collected from a man aged 40-49 years in good health and CMV-seronegative.

Written as DNA, the CDR3 is TGCGCCAGCAGCTACGACAGCTTGGATGCAACTAATGAAAAACTGTTTTTT. Translated: CASSYDSLDATNEKLFF. This chain connects TRBV5-1 to TRBJ1-4; the D gene is possibly TRBD1 (5 bases). This CDR3 has 17 residues. Germline loops: CDR1 SGHRS, CDR2 YFSETQ. V gave up 3 bases and J gave up 0 bases, with 15 bases separating them.

The V call is TRBV5-1, the J call TRBJ2-3; 7 nucleotides align to TRBD2. Per germline, CDR1 SGHRS and CDR2 YFSETQ. This CDR3 has 15 residues. V trimming: 1 base; J trimming: 1 base; junction bases outside the gene matches: 3. Here the CDR3 DNA reads TGCGCCAGCAGCTTGTCCCGGGGGGGCACAGATACGCAGTATTTT. This encodes CASSLSRGGTDTQYF. The full variable domain, rest sourced from reference TRBV5-1 and TRBJ2-3, is KAGVTQTPRYLIKTRGQQVTLSCSPISGHRSVSWYQQTPGQGLQFLFEYFSETQRNKGNFPGRFSGRQFSNSRSEMNVSTLELGDSALYLCASSLSRGGTDTQYFGPGTRLTVL.

This clone has a handful of counts. This rearrangement joins TRBV5-1 to TRBJ2-2, with 9 positions matching TRBD1. This CDR3 region has 16 residues. CDR1 SGHRS and CDR2 YFSETQ come from the germline V gene. V lost 5 bases and J lost 0; bases outside the gene matches: 5. The CDR3 loop is CASRPGQGANTGELFF. Written as DNA, the CDR3 is TGCGCCAGCAGGCCGGGACAGGGTGCGAACACCGGGGAGCTGTTTTTT.

The chain carries TRBV6-5 and TRBJ2-7; 8 positions match TRBD1. The CDR3 length is 13 residues. Germline CDR1 is MNHEY and CDR2 is SVGAGI. V lost 2 bases to trimming and J lost 5 bases; unmatched junction nucleotides: 2. The CDR3, as DNA: TGTGCCAGCAGTTACCGGACAGGGCACGAGCAGTACTTC. This encodes CASSYRTGHEQYF.

The chain joins TRBV19 to TRBJ2-1, with 10 bases matching TRBD2. Per the germline V gene, CDR1 is LNHDA and CDR2 is SQIVND (reference sequence). The CDR3 is 14 residues long. Trimming cost V 10 bases and J 2 bases; bases outside gene matches: 5. CDR3 DNA: TGTGCCACCAAACTAGCGGGGCCCTACAATGAGCAGTTCTTC. Its protein is CATKLAGPYNEQFF.

V is TRBV5-5 and J is TRBJ1-5; a possible D gene is TRBD1 (5 bases). V was shortened by 1 base and J by 2 bases, with 13 bases between the two germline ends. Germline V lookup: CDR1 SGHKS, CDR2 YYEKEE (reference sequence). The CDR3 runs 16 residues. CDR3 amino acids: CASSLRDFTGNQPQHF. CDR3 DNA sequence: TGTGCCAGCAGCTTGAGGGACTTTACGGGCAATCAGCCCCAGCATTTT.

This sequence joins TRBV9 and TRBJ2-3; 8 positions agree with TRBD1. The CDR3 has 16 amino acids. The trim removed 0 bases at V and 0 bases at J, leaving 3 bases unmatched. Germline CDR1 reads SGDLS; CDR2 reads YYNGEE. The DNA of the CDR3 is TGTGCCAGCAGCGTAGGGACAGGGTCTAGCACAGATACGCAGTATTTT. This gives the protein CASSVGTGSSTDTQYF.

The genes are TRBV10-1 and TRBJ1-2, with TRBD1 as a possible D gene (5 bases). V was clipped by 6 bases and J by 4 bases, with 18 bases between them. CDR1 and CDR2 (germline): WNHNN, SYGVQD (reference sequence). The CDR3 is made up of 15 amino acids. The CDR3 loop reads CASRRGRGTIYGYTF. The CDR3 DNA reads as TGCGCCAGCAGGCGGGGACGGGGGACGATCTATGGCTACACCTTC.

J is TRBJ1-1 and V is TRBV15; tentative D call: TRBD1 (5 bases). In germline, CDR1 is LNHNV, CDR2 YYDKDF (reference sequence). This CDR3 has 14 residues. V dropped 3 bases and J dropped 9 bases, with 17 bases sitting between them. CDR3 loop: CATSRDRDSGQAFF. Written as DNA, the CDR3 is TGTGCCACCAGCAGGGATCGGGACTCAGGTCAAGCTTTCTTT.

The chain employs TRBV5-4 and TRBJ2-7; TRBD2 matches at 8 bases. Germline CDR1 is SGHNT and CDR2 is YYREEE (reference sequence). V lost 1 base, J lost 1 base, and 10 bases stayed unmatched. This CDR3 has 17 amino acids. CDR3 protein: CASSLSIAGSISYEQYF. The CDR3 nucleotides read TGTGCCAGCAGCTTGTCGATAGCGGGGTCTATTTCCTACGAGCAGTACTTC. Based on the CDR3 plus reference TRBV5-4 and TRBJ2-7, the full variable domain is ETGVTQSPTHLIKTRGQQVTLRCSSQSGHNTVSWYQQALGQGPQFIFQYYREEENGRGNFPPRFSGLQFPNYSSELNVNALELDDSALYLCASSLSIAGSISYEQYFGPGTRLTVT.

Ten or more counts support this clone. The chain carries TRBV21-1 and TRBJ2-7; TRBD1 is taken as the D call from the table, unchecked against the DNA. TRBV21-1 is described as a pseudogene. CDR3 size: 17 residues. CDR3: CASSKVRQGSSSYEQYF. The CDR3 bases are TGTGCCAGCAGCAAAGTAAGACAGGGGTCGAGCTCCTACGAGCAGTACTTC.

The V call is TRBV9, the J call TRBJ1-6; no definite D call. Germline assignment: CDR1 SGDLS and CDR2 YYNGEE. V lost 7 bases and J lost 3, with 17 bases in between. There are 16 residues in the CDR3. CDR3 protein: CASSHPSGIYNSPLHF. The DNA of the CDR3 is TGTGCCAGCTCTCACCCGTCAGGTATCTATAATTCACCCCTCCACTTT.

This chain joins TRBV19 and TRBJ2-1; D may be TRBD2 (6 bases). The CDR3 has 12 amino acids. Between the trimmed V and J ends, which lost 8 bases and 7 bases, there was a span of 12 bases. The germline V gene encodes CDR1 LNHDA and CDR2 SQIVND (reference sequence). CDR3 bases: TGTGCCAGTTTGGACTACCGGAATGAGCAGTTCTTC. Translating it yields CASLDYRNEQFF. Full variable domain (outside the CDR3, taken from reference TRBV19 and TRBJ2-1): DGGITQSPKYLFRKEGQNVTLSCEQNLNHDAMYWYRQDPGQGLRLIYYSQIVNDFQKGDIAEGYSVSREKKESFPLTVTSAQKNPTAFYLCASLDYRNEQFFGPGTRLTVL.

This chain links TRBV5-1 with TRBJ2-7; TRBD1 aligns across 8 bases. V trimming: 3 bases; J trimming: 0 bases; junction bases outside the gene matches: 2. The CDR3 runs 14 residues. Germline CDR1 SGHRS, CDR2 YFSETQ. DNA of the CDR3: TGCGCCAGCAGCTGGGACAGGAGCTCCTACGAGCAGTACTTC. This gives the protein CASSWDRSSYEQYF.

The chain employs TRBV7-2 and TRBJ2-5; unclear D gene. The DNA end is a closer match to TRBJ2-7, so the J assignment may be wrong. The germline gives CDR1 SGHTA, CDR2 FQGNSA. The CDR3 sequence is 15 residues long. CDR3 in DNA: TGTGCCAGCAGCTTTTCTCCGGTGACAACTTACGAGCAGTACTTC. Translation gives CASSFSPVTTYEQYF.